The present entry profiles one T cell receptor (beta chain) with its context. These data come from a study of T cell responses to AZD1222 COVID-19 vaccine. TCRdb's table, derived via immunoSEQ multiplex PCR, lists solely in-frame clones and lacks some. The sample gives about 200,000 clones, 90% to 95% of which show up once; 3% to 3.5% is in the top ten. V was trimmed by 2 bases and J by 8 bases, leaving 12 bases between them. CDR1 is MDHEN, CDR2 SYDVKM, per germline. This CDR3 region has 14 residues. The specimen was peripheral blood, collected 28 days after the second AZD1222 dose. This clonotype was obtained from an adult who received the AZD1222 COVID-19 vaccine. The rearrangement uses TRBV28 and TRBJ1-4, with a weak D call TRBD1 (5 bases). The CDR3 bases are TGTGCCAGCAGTTTAGGGGGAGATCGGGAAAAACTGTTTTTT. Residues: CASSLGGDREKLFF.